This is a list of T cell receptor beta chains from one sample in a study of T-cell memory formation after mild COVID-19. Using its own MiXCR run on the 5' RACE reads, TCRdb lists one record per CDR3 protein. The table records about 140,000 distinct CDR3 sequences, around 15% of them present only once. Material: PBMCs or a T cell subset sorted from them (not recorded which). The source is an adult woman who had mild COVID-19 (a few samples of this study predate the infection). Cell type and time point are not known. The CDR3 runs from the conserved cysteine through the conserved F or W. The D gene is left open where the match is weak. Size is stated for part of the rows, as once, few or many counts, or as a class when the clone is expanded.

abundance,d_gene,v_gene,j_gene,CDR3aa,CDR3nt
.,.,TRBV2,TRBJ2-5,CASSDSDYQETQYF,TGTGCCAGCAGTGATTCAGATTACCAAGAGACCCAGTACTTC
.,.,TRBV4-1,TRBJ1-1,CASSQSGTFDAEAFF,TGCGCCAGCAGCCAATCAGGGACATTTGATGCTGAAGCTTTCTTT
few,.,TRBV5-1,TRBJ2-3,CASSWVGNTDTQYF,TGCGCCAGCAGCTGGGTAGGAAACACAGATACGCAGTATTTT
.,TRBD2,TRBV12-3/TRBV12-4,TRBJ2-1,CASSLAQSTSGAYSEQFF,TGTGCCAGCAGTTTAGCCCAATCGACTAGCGGGGCCTACAGTGAGCAGTTCTTC
.,.,TRBV7-9,TRBJ1-4,CASSFFAGPANEKLFF,TGTGCCAGCAGCTTTTTTGCCGGACCCGCTAATGAAAAACTGTTTTTT
.,TRBD2,TRBV7-2,TRBJ2-3,CASSAGLAGVTDTQYF,TGTGCCAGCAGCGCGGGACTAGCGGGGGTCACAGATACGCAGTATTTT
.,TRBD1,TRBV5-5,TRBJ1-4,CASRLGQGKEKLFF,TGTGCCAGCAGACTGGGACAGGGTAAAGAAAAACTGTTTTTT
few,.,TRBV29-1,TRBJ2-1,CSVAGYNEQFF,TGCAGCGTTGCAGGGTACAATGAGCAGTTCTTC
.,TRBD1,TRBV6-5,TRBJ1-4,CASSYGPGQGDLNEKLFF,TGTGCCAGCAGTTATGGGCCGGGACAGGGGGATCTTAATGAAAAACTGTTTTTT
.,.,TRBV7-9,TRBJ2-4,CASSPQASGPVKNIQYF,TGTGCCAGCAGCCCCCAGGCCAGCGGGCCAGTCAAAAACATTCAGTACTTC
.,.,TRBV29-1,TRBJ1-2,CSVEGSGYTF,TGCAGCGTTGAAGGATCTGGCTACACCTTC
.,TRBD1,TRBV5-1,TRBJ2-7,CASSGDRYYEQYF,TGCGCCAGCAGTGGGGACAGATACTACGAGCAGTACTTC
.,.,TRBV6-6,TRBJ1-3,CASSYSSLPGNTIYF,TGTGCCAGCAGTTACTCGAGCCTCCCTGGAAACACCATATATTTT
few,TRBD1,TRBV5-1,TRBJ2-7,CASRPPGQGLYEQYF,TGCGCCAGCAGACCACCGGGACAGGGTCTGTACGAGCAGTACTTC
.,.,TRBV27,TRBJ2-3,CASSQFWGDTQYF,TGTGCCAGCAGTCAGTTTTGGGGGGATACGCAGTATTTT
.,.,TRBV10-3,TRBJ2-3,CAISDDYLPGADTQYF,TGTGCCATCAGTGACGACTATCTCCCTGGGGCAGATACGCAGTATTTT
.,.,TRBV5-1,TRBJ2-7,CASSSTEGVLTGEQYF,TGCGCCAGCAGTTCTACCGAGGGGGTACTCACCGGGGAGCAGTACTTC
.,TRBD2,TRBV7-3,TRBJ2-1,CASSLLAGYYVNEQFF,TGTGCCAGCAGCTTACTAGCGGGGTACTACGTGAATGAGCAGTTCTTC
.,.,TRBV11-3,TRBJ2-2,CASGDRNTGELFF,TGTGCCAGCGGTGACAGGAACACCGGGGAGCTGTTTTTT
.,TRBD1,TRBV29-1,TRBJ1-2,CSVGGGEDGYTF,TGCAGCGTTGGAGGGGGCGAGGATGGCTACACCTTC
.,.,TRBV6-5,TRBJ2-2,CASSYSPGELFF,TGTGCCAGCAGTTACTCGCCCGGGGAGCTGTTTTTT
.,.,TRBV11-3,TRBJ1-6,CASGGMSYNSPLHF,TGTGCCAGTGGGGGGATGTCCTATAATTCACCCCTCCACTTT
.,.,TRBV6-2/TRBV6-3,TRBJ2-7,CASTIEQDLPYEQYF,TGTGCCAGCACCATTGAGCAGGATCTGCCCTACGAGCAGTACTTC
.,.,TRBV4-3,TRBJ2-7,CASSQGAGSSYEQYF,TGCGCCAGCAGCCAAGGGGCGGGATCCTCCTACGAGCAGTACTTC
.,TRBD1,TRBV12-3/TRBV12-4,TRBJ2-3,CASSLTGGFTDTQYF,TGTGCCAGCAGTTTAACAGGGGGTTTCACAGATACGCAGTATTTT
.,TRBD2,TRBV6-5,TRBJ2-3,CASSYQGLAGLTDTQYF,TGTGCCAGCAGTTACCAGGGGCTAGCGGGGCTCACAGATACGCAGTATTTT
few,.,TRBV20-1,TRBJ2-7,CSARREFTYEQYF,TGCAGTGCTAGAAGGGAGTTCACCTACGAGCAGTACTTC
.,.,TRBV9,TRBJ2-1,CASSSSEGSYNEQFF,TGTGCCAGCAGCTCTAGCGAGGGCTCCTACAATGAGCAGTTCTTC
once,.,TRBV13,TRBJ2-3,CASSLDPGEGADTQYF,TGTGCCAGCAGCTTAGACCCCGGTGAGGGGGCAGATACGCAGTATTTT
many,TRBD2,TRBV27,TRBJ2-3,CASSSPLAGGPGDTQYF,TGTGCCAGCAGTTCTCCTCTAGCGGGGGGGCCCGGGGATACGCAGTATTTT
.,.,TRBV7-9,TRBJ2-5,CASSSNGAGQETQYF,TGTGCCAGCAGCTCCAATGGGGCGGGACAAGAGACCCAGTACTTC
.,.,TRBV7-9,TRBJ2-3,CASRGIGDLDTQYF,TGTGCCAGCAGAGGGATAGGCGACCTAGATACGCAGTATTTT
.,.,TRBV12-3/TRBV12-4,TRBJ1-2,CASSFGGVRDGYTF,TGTGCCAGCAGTTTTGGTGGGGTTCGTGATGGCTACACCTTC
few,.,TRBV29-1,TRBJ2-1,CSSSRGTAGNEQFF,TGCAGCTCCTCACGGGGCACCGCTGGGAATGAGCAGTTCTTC
few,TRBD2,TRBV3-1,TRBJ2-6,CASSQATSGSGANVLTF,TGTGCCAGCAGCCAAGCGACTAGCGGATCTGGGGCCAACGTCCTGACTTTC
few,TRBD1,TRBV12-3/TRBV12-4,TRBJ2-7,CASSVGTVYEQYF,TGTGCCAGCAGTGTGGGGACAGTCTACGAGCAGTACTTC
.,.,TRBV30,TRBJ1-1,CAWSARLEAFF,TGTGCCTGGAGTGCGCGGCTGGAGGCTTTCTTT
.,TRBD1,TRBV7-9,TRBJ2-4,CASSPDRDHIQYF,TGTGCCAGCAGCCCGGACAGGGATCACATTCAGTACTTC
few,.,TRBV12-3/TRBV12-4,TRBJ2-5,CASSSPGDPQETQYF,TGTGCCAGCAGTTCCCCTGGGGATCCTCAAGAGACCCAGTACTTC
.,TRBD1,TRBV20-1,TRBJ2-3,CSARVWDRGPDTQYF,TGCAGTGCTAGAGTCTGGGACAGGGGTCCAGATACGCAGTATTTT
many,.,TRBV5-1,TRBJ2-1,CASSLGTLYNEQFF,TGCGCCAGCAGCTTGGGGACTTTATACAATGAGCAGTTCTTC
many,.,TRBV5-6,TRBJ2-7,CASSTPSSSEQYF,TGTGCCAGCAGCACGCCTAGCTCCAGCGAGCAGTACTTC
.,.,TRBV9,TRBJ2-2,CASSVAGVNTGELFF,TGTGCCAGCAGCGTAGCAGGGGTTAACACCGGGGAGCTGTTTTTT
.,.,TRBV9,TRBJ2-7,CASSESTSSYEQYF,TGTGCCAGCAGCGAATCAACGAGCTCCTACGAGCAGTACTTC
few,.,TRBV7-9,TRBJ1-4,CASSHRVAGNNEKLFF,TGTGCCAGCAGCCACCGAGTAGCCGGAAACAATGAAAAACTGTTTTTT
.,TRBD2,TRBV29-1,TRBJ2-1,CSVIRDYEYNEQFF,TGCAGCGTGATCCGGGACTACGAATACAATGAGCAGTTCTTC
.,TRBD2,TRBV29-1,TRBJ2-7,CSVEGLAGGDSMRYEQYF,TGCAGCGTTGAAGGACTAGCGGGAGGGGATTCCATGAGGTATGAGCAGTACTTC
.,.,TRBV6-4,TRBJ1-2,CASSDGENYGYTF,TGTGCCAGCAGTGACGGGGAAAACTATGGCTACACCTTC
few,.,TRBV12-3/TRBV12-4,TRBJ2-7,CASSFSWTRYEQYF,TGTGCCAGCAGTTTCAGCTGGACCAGGTACGAGCAGTACTTC
few,.,TRBV7-8,TRBJ2-7,CASSQRTDTYEQYF,TGTGCCAGCAGCCAGAGGACGGACACCTACGAGCAGTACTTC
.,.,TRBV4-1,TRBJ1-1,CASSPPDSTEAFF,TGCGCCAGCAGCCCACCGGACAGCACTGAAGCTTTCTTT
.,TRBD2,TRBV4-2,TRBJ2-1,CASSPLLAGEQDEQFF,TGTGCCAGCAGCCCCCTCCTAGCGGGAGAGCAAGATGAGCAGTTCTTC
few,TRBD2,TRBV11-1,TRBJ2-3,CASSLGLAEITQYF,TGTGCCAGCAGCTTGGGACTAGCGGAGATTACGCAGTATTTT
few,TRBD1,TRBV20-1,TRBJ1-1,CSALLRTGLNTEAFF,TGCAGTGCCCTATTACGGACAGGTCTGAACACTGAAGCTTTCTTT
.,TRBD1,TRBV5-4,TRBJ1-2,CASSLVGQGYGYTF,TGTGCCAGCAGCTTGGTAGGACAGGGCTATGGCTACACCTTC
few,TRBD2,TRBV7-8,TRBJ2-7,CASSLKGLAGGHYEQYF,TGTGCCAGCAGCTTGAAGGGTTTGGCGGGAGGGCATTACGAGCAGTACTTC
.,TRBD1,TRBV7-8,TRBJ1-2,CASSLPGQDFYGYTF,TGTGCCAGCAGCTTGCCGGGACAGGACTTCTATGGCTACACCTTC
few,.,TRBV7-9,TRBJ1-2,CASSLVTGPNYGYTF,TGTGCCAGCAGCTTAGTAACCGGCCCTAACTATGGCTACACCTTC
few,.,TRBV24-1,TRBJ2-2,CATGGAGSNTGELFF,TGTGCCACCGGAGGGGCAGGGTCGAACACCGGGGAGCTGTTTTTT